This is a list of T cell receptor beta chains from one sample in a study of long-term antiretroviral therapy in people with HIV. The method was immunoSEQ multiplex PCR; TCRdb's version includes in-frame clones alone and lacks a portion of them. The sample shows roughly 18,000 clones, 84% of them seen only once. The sequences come from unsorted PBMCs, collected 0.9 years after starting antiretroviral therapy. Receptors originate from a man aged 18 to 30 with HIV. The CDR3 runs from the conserved cysteine through the conserved F or W. The D gene is left open where the match is weak. Where a row states a size, it is once, few, many or the class of an expanded clone; other rows omit it.

size	D	V	J	CDR3	DNA
.	.	TRBV28	TRBJ1-5	CASSFSNQPQHF	TGTGCCAGCAGTTTCAGCAATCAGCCCCAGCATTTT
.	TRBD2	TRBV2	TRBJ2-3	CASSEERGGADTQYF	TGTGCCAGCAGTGAAGAGCGGGGGGGCGCGGATACGCAGTATTTT
.	TRBD2	TRBV6-4	TRBJ2-1	CASSEEAGYNEQFF	TGTGCCAGCAGTGAGGAAGCGGGGTACAATGAGCAGTTCTTC
.	.	TRBV27	TRBJ1-3	CASSPTLGNTIYF	TGTGCCAGCAGTCCGACACTTGGAAACACCATATATTTT
.	.	TRBV28	TRBJ1-2	CASALGQLYGYTF	TGTGCCAGCGCCTTGGGGCAGCTCTATGGCTACACCTTC
.	.	TRBV5-6	TRBJ2-1	CASTFRGDEQFF	TGTGCCAGCACCTTCCGGGGCGATGAGCAGTTCTTC
.	.	TRBV5-1	TRBJ2-7	CASSPGGRDEQYF	TGCGCCAGCAGCCCGGGGGGCCGGGACGAGCAGTACTTC
few	.	TRBV27	TRBJ1-5	CASSFGQPQHF	TGTGCCAGCAGTTTTGGTCAGCCCCAGCATTTT
once	.	TRBV9	TRBJ2-3	CASSVAGNTDTQYF	TGTGCCAGCAGCGTAGCTGGGAACACAGATACGCAGTATTTT
.	.	TRBV6-5	TRBJ2-1	CASSHLNEQFF	TGTGCCAGCAGTCACCTTAATGAGCAGTTCTTC
.	TRBD2	TRBV5-1	TRBJ2-5	CASSASGGPGETQYF	TGCGCCAGCAGCGCGAGCGGGGGGCCGGGGGAGACCCAGTACTTC
.	TRBD2	TRBV9	TRBJ2-7	CASSAGTSVHEQYF	TGTGCCAGCAGCGCCGGGACTAGCGTTCACGAGCAGTACTTC
.	.	TRBV18	TRBJ2-2	CASSPPNSGADTGELFF	TGTGCCAGCTCACCACCGAACTCAGGGGCGGACACCGGGGAGCTGTTTTTT
.	.	TRBV6-1	TRBJ1-5	CASSVVEPFNQPQHF	TGTGCCAGCAGTGTTGTGGAGCCTTTCAATCAGCCCCAGCATTTT
.	TRBD1	TRBV18	TRBJ2-7	CASSPLQGDHEQYF	TGTGCCAGCTCCCCTCTACAGGGGGACCACGAGCAGTACTTC
.	TRBD1	TRBV6-5	TRBJ2-5	CASRKQGRETQYF	TGTGCCAGCAGGAAACAGGGGAGAGAGACCCAGTACTTC
once	TRBD1	TRBV5-1	TRBJ1-4	CASSKGQGRATNEKLFF	TGCGCCAGCAGCAAAGGACAGGGGAGGGCAACTAATGAAAAACTGTTTTTT
few	.	TRBV5-4	TRBJ1-2	CASSFDPTSYTF	TGTGCCAGCAGCTTCGACCCGACTAGCTACACCTTC
.	.	TRBV7-9	TRBJ1-1	CASSHTTGSEGETNTEAFF	TGTGCCAGCAGCCATACTACAGGGTCAGAGGGAGAGACGAACACTGAAGCTTTCTTT
.	.	TRBV5-6	TRBJ1-6	CASSFDRMRVLHF	TGTGCCAGCAGCTTTGACAGGATGAGGGTACTCCACTTT
.	.	TRBV7-9	TRBJ2-3	CASSHSAGRQYF	TGTGCCAGCAGCCATTCGGCGGGTCGGCAGTATTTT
.	.	TRBV30	TRBJ2-1	CAFMGGGISYNEQFF	TGTGCCTTCATGGGGGGGGGCATCTCCTACAATGAGCAGTTCTTC
.	TRBD2	TRBV9	TRBJ2-7	CASSDGSGLYEQYF	TGTGCCAGCAGCGATGGTAGCGGGTTATACGAGCAGTACTTC
.	TRBD1	TRBV18	TRBJ1-2	CASSPDRDGYTF	TGTGCCAGCTCACCGGACAGGGATGGCTACACCTTC
.	.	TRBV28	TRBJ1-1	CASSWYNEGGAGTEAFF	TGTGCCAGCAGTTGGTACAATGAGGGGGGCGCCGGCACTGAAGCTTTCTTT
.	.	TRBV11-2	TRBJ2-1	CASSPGHHYNEQFF	TGTGCCAGCAGCCCAGGACACCATTACAATGAGCAGTTCTTC
.	.	TRBV6-1	TRBJ2-7	CASSEALWAYEQYF	TGTGCCAGCAGTGAAGCGCTATGGGCCTACGAGCAGTACTTC
.	.	TRBV29-1	TRBJ2-3	CSVEGGRGLDTDTQYF	TGCAGCGTTGAAGGTGGACGGGGCCTTGACACAGATACGCAGTATTTT
.	TRBD1	TRBV10-3	TRBJ1-2	CAISDHRTGDKYGYTF	TGTGCCATCAGTGATCACAGGACAGGGGATAAGTATGGCTACACCTTC
.	TRBD1	TRBV29-1	TRBJ2-1	CSVDRFTGGNEQFF	TGCAGCGTTGATCGCTTTACAGGGGGAAATGAGCAGTTCTTC
few	.	TRBV2	TRBJ1-5	CASSFEGGNQPQHF	TGTGCCAGCAGCTTCGAAGGAGGCAATCAGCCCCAGCATTTT
.	.	TRBV28	TRBJ1-5	CASSLGPSNQPQHF	TGTGCCAGCAGTCTGGGACCGAGCAATCAGCCCCAGCATTTT
.	.	TRBV6-1	TRBJ1-1	CASSGRGGNTEAFF	TGTGCCAGCAGTGGCCGCGGAGGCAACACTGAAGCTTTCTTT
.	.	TRBV11-1	TRBJ1-4	CASSFGGATNEKLFF	TGTGCCAGCAGCTTCGGGGGAGCAACTAATGAAAAACTGTTTTTT
.	TRBD2	TRBV4-2	TRBJ2-5	CASSQAVAGGIETQYF	TGTGCCAGCAGCCAAGCCGTAGCGGGGGGCATAGAGACCCAGTACTTC
.	.	TRBV6-1	TRBJ2-3	CASRTWRTDTQYF	TGTGCCAGCAGAACATGGCGGACAGATACGCAGTATTTT
few	.	TRBV19	TRBJ1-6	CASSMDSQRNLHF	TGTGCCAGTAGTATGGACAGTCAACGTAACCTCCACTTT
.	.	TRBV28	TRBJ2-7	CASSLNWQGAYEQYF	TGTGCCAGCAGTTTAAACTGGCAGGGAGCCTACGAGCAGTACTTC
.	TRBD1	TRBV18	TRBJ1-4	CASSPQGTGIIKLFF	TGTGCCAGCTCACCCCAGGGGACAGGGATAATCAAACTGTTTTTT
.	.	TRBV6-5	TRBJ1-5	CASSYQHEGGWPQHF	TGTGCCAGCAGTTACCAACACGAAGGAGGTTGGCCCCAGCATTTT
.	TRBD2	TRBV6-1	TRBJ2-5	CASSDSGGQETQYF	TGTGCCAGCAGTGATAGCGGGGGCCAAGAGACCCAGTACTTC
.	TRBD1	TRBV27	TRBJ1-6	CATGTGGVDSPLHF	TGTGCCACCGGGACAGGGGGTGTTGATTCACCCCTCCACTTT
.	.	TRBV7-3	TRBJ2-2	CASSPHEGGNTGELFF	TGTGCCAGCAGCCCGCACGAGGGGGGCAACACCGGGGAGCTGTTTTTT
few	TRBD2	TRBV19	TRBJ2-1	CASSTQPSGGPVNEQFF	TGTGCCAGTAGTACCCAGCCTAGCGGGGGGCCGGTCAATGAGCAGTTCTTC
.	.	TRBV9	TRBJ1-5	CASSVASENQPQHF	TGTGCCAGCAGCGTAGCGAGCGAGAATCAGCCCCAGCATTTT
.	TRBD2	TRBV6-6	TRBJ2-1	CASLSGPRRGGEQFF	TGTGCCAGCTTAAGTGGGCCCCGGCGGGGGGGTGAGCAGTTCTTC
.	.	TRBV10-2	TRBJ1-4	CASSESEAGSNEKLFF	TGCGCCAGCAGTGAGTCGGAGGCAGGGTCTAATGAAAAACTGTTTTTT
.	.	TRBV29-1	TRBJ1-2	CSVATDYGYTF	TGCAGCGTTGCGACAGACTATGGCTACACCTTC
.	.	TRBV5-8	TRBJ1-5	CASSLQGFSNQPQHF	TGTGCCAGCAGCTTACAGGGCTTTAGCAATCAGCCCCAGCATTTT
.	TRBD2	TRBV19	TRBJ2-3	CASRLAGYEDTQYF	TGTGCCAGTAGACTAGCGGGGTATGAGGATACGCAGTATTTT
.	.	TRBV28	TRBJ2-3	CASSFLANTDTQYF	TGTGCCAGCAGTTTCTTGGCTAACACAGATACGCAGTATTTT
once	.	TRBV29-1	TRBJ2-7	CSVRGGRTYEQYF	TGCAGCGTGAGGGGGGGTAGGACCTACGAGCAGTACTTC
.	.	TRBV5-6	TRBJ2-4	CASSSVDSKNIQYF	TGTGCCAGCAGTTCAGTCGATAGCAAAAACATTCAGTACTTC
.	TRBD2	TRBV5-1	TRBJ2-3	CASSLTSGGETDTQYF	TGCGCCAGCAGCTTGACTAGCGGGGGCGAGACAGATACGCAGTATTTT